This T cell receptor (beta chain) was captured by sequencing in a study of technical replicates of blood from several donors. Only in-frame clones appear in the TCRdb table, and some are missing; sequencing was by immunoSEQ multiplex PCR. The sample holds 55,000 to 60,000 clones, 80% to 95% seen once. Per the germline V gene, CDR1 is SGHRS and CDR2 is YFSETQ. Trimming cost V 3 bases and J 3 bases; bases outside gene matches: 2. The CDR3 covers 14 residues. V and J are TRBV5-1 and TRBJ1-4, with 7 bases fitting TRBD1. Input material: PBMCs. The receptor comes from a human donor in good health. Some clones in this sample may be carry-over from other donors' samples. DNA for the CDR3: TGCGCCAGCAGCTACGGGACAGCTAATGAAAAACTGTTTTTT. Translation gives CASSYGTANEKLFF. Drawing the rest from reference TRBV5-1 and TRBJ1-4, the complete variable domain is KAGVTQTPRYLIKTRGQQVTLSCSPISGHRSVSWYQQTPGQGLQFLFEYFSETQRNKGNFPGRFSGRQFSNSRSEMNVSTLELGDSALYLCASSYGTANEKLFFGSGTQLSVL.